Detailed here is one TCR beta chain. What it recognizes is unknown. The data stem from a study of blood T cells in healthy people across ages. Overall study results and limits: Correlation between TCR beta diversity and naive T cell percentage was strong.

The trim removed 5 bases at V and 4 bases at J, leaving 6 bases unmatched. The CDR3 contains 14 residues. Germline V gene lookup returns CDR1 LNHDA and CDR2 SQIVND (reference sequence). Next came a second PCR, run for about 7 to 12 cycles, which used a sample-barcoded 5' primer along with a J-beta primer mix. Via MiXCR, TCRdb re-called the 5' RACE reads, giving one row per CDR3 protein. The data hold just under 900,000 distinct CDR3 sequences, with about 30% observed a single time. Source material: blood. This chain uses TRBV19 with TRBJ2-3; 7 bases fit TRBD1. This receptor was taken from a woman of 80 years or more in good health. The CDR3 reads CASSSGTVADTQYF. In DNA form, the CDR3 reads TGTGCCAGTAGTTCCGGGACAGTGGCAGATACGCAGTATTTT.